The present entry profiles one TCR beta chain with its context. Its antigen remains unidentified. Trimming took 4 bases from V and 9 from J, leaving 22 bases between them. CDR1 and CDR2 (germline): SEHNR, FQNEAQ (reference sequence). This CDR3 spans 15 amino acids. The entry originates in a study of response to subunit inactivated influenza vaccine. From the RT-PCR reads, TCRdb called clonotypes with MiXCR, one entry per CDR3 protein. Here the sample spans approximately 700,000 distinct CDR3 sequences, approximately 13% being singletons. Study findings and constraints: Authors suggested each seasonal flu vaccination may recruit only limited numbers of new T cells.

V and J are TRBV7-9 and TRBJ2-7; no clear D. The receptor was isolated from a man over 45 who received an inactivated influenza vaccine. The sequencing used PBMCs from blood, collected around 14 days before vaccination. The CDR3 loop is CASSSPLAPERRQYF. CDR3 sequence (DNA): TGTGCCAGCAGCTCCCCTCTGGCGCCGGAGCGAAGGCAGTACTTC.